The source of this T cell receptor (beta chain) is a study of cytomegalovirus exposure and HLA in healthy donors. Whole-study context: About 85 million unique TCRs from HLA-typed donors were held in an early release of data. Study observations and caveats: An analysis was carried out later, and it reportedly showed fewer N-insertions in an Asian-associated ancestry cluster than the approximately 700-donor mean. Across all donors, roughly uniform sequencing depth was an assumption of the presence/absence analyses.

The primer mix had 60 Vbeta and 13 Jbeta primers. Data came from immunoSEQ multiplex PCR; TCRdb stores just in-frame clones and leaves some out. The top ten clones hold 2.5% to 3% of a sample with 120,000 or so clones, 15% to 20% of them seen once. A few counts support this clone. The antigen is unknown. Trimming took 4 bases from V and 0 from J, leaving 14 bases between them. The germline V gene has CDR1 ENHRY and CDR2 SYGVKD. The CDR3 consists of 16 residues. The specimen sequenced was PBMCs. The rearrangement joins TRBV10-3 to TRBJ2-3; maybe TRBD2 (7 bases). The TCR originated in a female donor in good health and CMV-seropositive. The CDR3: CAISAIGGGSTDTQYF. The CDR3 DNA reads TGTGCCATCAGTGCCATAGGGGGGGGAAGCACAGATACGCAGTATTTT.